The entry below gives a single T cell receptor (beta chain) sequence along with its context. Its antigen is unidentified. The record originates from a study of post-analysis software for immune sequencing data. Unique molecular identifiers had been added to the TCR beta cDNA libraries. Input of about 0.95 to 10 million T cells yielded about half a million cDNA molecules. TCRdb re-analysed the PCR reads in MiXCR, keeping a single row per CDR3 protein. The data show hundreds of thousands of distinct CDR3 sequences, less than 40% seen once. General observations from the study: Higher frequency in patients than in controls was seen for roughly five TRBV segments, with TRBV5-6, TRBV5-1 and TRBV20-1 among them. When the samples were clustered directly with F measure, those that had been prepared in the same batch showed strong co-clustering. Compared against controls, patients with multiple sclerosis displayed significantly lower normalized Chao1 diversity.

Germline V gene sequence: CDR1 SGHRS, CDR2 YFSETQ. This CDR3 region has 18 residues. The trim removed 1 base at V and 5 bases at J, leaving 15 bases unmatched. The TCR sequence derives from a girl aged 5-17 years with multiple sclerosis. Sequenced material: blood. V gene TRBV5-1 combines with J gene TRBJ2-1; TRBD1 agrees at 7 bases. Here the CDR3 DNA reads TGCGCCAGCAGCTTGATAGGCAGGGATATAAGGGGGCACAATGAGCAGTTCTTC. Protein sequence: CASSLIGRDIRGHNEQFF.